This entry describes one T cell receptor (beta chain). Profiling relied on immunoSEQ multiplex PCR, and the TCRdb table lists in-frame clones only, not all of them. The table lists around 270,000 clones, roughly 91% of them singletons. Germline V gene sequence: CDR1 LNHNV, CDR2 YYDKDF (reference sequence). The CDR3 is 15 residues long. With V trimmed by 6 bases and J by 8 bases, 8 bases remained unmatched. The data were obtained in a study of blood T cell repertoires in COVID-19. The source material was peripheral blood. The chain carries TRBV15 and TRBJ2-3; 13 nucleotides line up with TRBD2. This clonotype was obtained from a man under 40 with acute or convalescent COVID-19. The CDR3 region is CATRRTSGGSGTQYF. The CDR3, as DNA: TGTGCCACCAGGAGGACTAGCGGGGGCTCAGGTACGCAGTATTTT.